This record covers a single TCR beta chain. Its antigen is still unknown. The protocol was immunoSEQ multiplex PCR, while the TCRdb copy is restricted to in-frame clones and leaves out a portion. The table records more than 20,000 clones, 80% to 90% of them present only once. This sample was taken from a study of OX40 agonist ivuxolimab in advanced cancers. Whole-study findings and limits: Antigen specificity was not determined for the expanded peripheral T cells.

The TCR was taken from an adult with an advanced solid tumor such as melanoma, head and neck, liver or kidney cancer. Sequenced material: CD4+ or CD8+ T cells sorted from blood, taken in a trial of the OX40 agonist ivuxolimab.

The CDR3 region is CASSYGTEYFF. DNA for the CDR3: TGTGCCAGCAGTTACGGGACCGAGTATTTCTTC. The chain combines TRBV6-5 with TRBJ2-1; either TRBD1 or TRBD2 may fit D (5 bases each). Trimming shortened V by 2 bases and J by 16 bases, and 12 bases separated the two germline ends. The CDR3 totals 11 residues. Per germline, CDR1 MNHEY and CDR2 SVGAGI.